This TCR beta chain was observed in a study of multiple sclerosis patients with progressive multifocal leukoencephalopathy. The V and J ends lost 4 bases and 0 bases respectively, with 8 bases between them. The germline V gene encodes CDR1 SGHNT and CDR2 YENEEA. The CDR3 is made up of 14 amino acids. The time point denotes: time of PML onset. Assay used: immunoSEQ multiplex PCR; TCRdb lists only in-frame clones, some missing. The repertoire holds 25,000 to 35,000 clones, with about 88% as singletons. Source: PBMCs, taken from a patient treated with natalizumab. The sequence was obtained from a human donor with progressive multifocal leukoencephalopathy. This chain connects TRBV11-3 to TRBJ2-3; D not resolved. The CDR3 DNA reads TGTGCCAGCAGCTCACCTGCTAGCACAGATACGCAGTATTTT. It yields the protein CASSSPASTDTQYF.